The 7 T cell receptor beta chains reported below all come from one sample, sequenced in a study of beta chain features in type 1 diabetes. Investigators reverse transcribed all isolated RNA, so they sequenced expressed TCRB transcripts. Sequencing used immunoSEQ multiplex PCR; TCRdb keeps in-frame clones, though not all of them. The profile shows some 360,000 clones, around 19% of them singletons. Sequencing was performed on naive CD4+ T cells from blood. Receptors were obtained from a woman aged 18-29 years in good health.

This clone was detected a few times. V gene TRBV4-1 combines with J gene TRBJ1-5; D is ambiguous. In germline, CDR1 is MGHRA, CDR2 YSYEKL. V lost 4 bases to trimming and J lost 6 bases, with 10 bases between them. CDR3 length: 13 residues. The CDR3 is CASSRSIIQPQHF. In DNA form, the CDR3 reads TGCGCCAGCAGCCGTAGCATTATTCAGCCCCAGCATTTT.

As to this clone: This sample includes further DNA sequences coding for the same CDR3. This chain links TRBV7-2 with TRBJ2-2; TRBD2 might be the D (6 bases). V dropped 1 base and J dropped 7 bases, with 7 bases sitting between them. In germline, CDR1 is SGHTA, CDR2 FQGNSA. CDR3 length: 13 amino acids. CDR3 in DNA: TGTGCCAGCAGCTTAGTGCGGGGCGGGGAGCTGTTTTTT. Translation gives CASSLVRGGELFF.

The J gene is TRBJ1-4, the V gene TRBV2; D is undetermined. The CDR3 has 14 residues. Trimming took 4 bases from V and 0 from J, leaving 6 bases between them. Germline CDR1 reads SNHLY; CDR2 reads FYNNEI. CDR3 residues: CASSGSTTNEKLFF. The CDR3, as DNA: TGTGCCAGCAGTGGTAGTACAACTAATGAAAAACTGTTTTTT.

The sample holds a few counts of this clone. This chain connects TRBV4-2 to TRBJ2-5; 7 nucleotides agree with TRBD2. This CDR3 region has 16 residues. Germline CDR1 LGHNA, CDR2 YNFKEQ. V lost 0 bases to trimming and J lost 2 bases; unmatched junction nucleotides: 6. CDR3 loop: CASSQDGTTPQETQYF. CDR3 nucleotide sequence: TGTGCCAGCAGCCAAGACGGGACTACACCTCAAGAGACCCAGTACTTC.

The chain links TRBV2 to TRBJ1-2; D is undetermined. Germline CDR1 and CDR2: SNHLY and FYNNEI. This CDR3 has 13 amino acids. V was cut by 7 bases and J by 0 bases, with 9 bases left in between. This CDR3 reads CASTEGANYGYTF. As DNA, the CDR3 is TGTGCCAGCACGGAGGGAGCTAACTATGGCTACACCTTC.

This rearrangement joins TRBV1 to TRBJ2-1; the D call of TRBD2 is as the table states it, not checked on the DNA. TRBV1 represents a pseudogene. This CDR3 region has 17 residues. CDR3 sequence (DNA): TGCACCAGCAGCCAAGCGAGGGCAACCACCTCCTACAATGAGCAGTTCTTC. This codes for CTSSQARATTSYNEQFF.

This chain connects TRBV7-9 to TRBJ2-5, with a weak D call TRBD2 (5 bases). Trimming stripped 4 bases from V and 4 bases from J, with 13 bases between. CDR1 and CDR2 (germline): SEHNR, FQNEAQ (reference sequence). This CDR3 is built from 14 residues. The CDR3, as DNA: TGTGCCAGCAGCTCCGATAGCGATCGAGAGACCCAGTACTTC. Its protein product is CASSSDSDRETQYF.